This TCR beta chain was sequenced for a study of beta chain features in type 1 diabetes. About the research overall: Age, gender and cell yields were similar between patients and healthy donors. General study results and limits: Because the template was cDNA, high-expressing cells might be over-represented.

A word on this clone: As yet, its antigen is unknown.

Looked up from germline, CDR1 is SQVTM and CDR2 is ANQGSEA. There are 14 residues in the CDR3. Trimming took 4 bases from V and 0 from J, leaving 11 bases between them. Expressed TCRB transcripts were sequenced because the entire RNA isolate underwent reverse transcription. There were approximately 3.5 million reads on average in the naive, central memory and regulatory T cell samples. The method was immunoSEQ multiplex PCR; TCRdb's version includes in-frame clones alone and lacks a portion of them. This table holds under 450,000 clones, about 14% found once. This sequence was found in a man under 40 in good health. Sequenced sample: naive CD4+ T cells from blood. This sequence joins TRBV29-1 and TRBJ2-3, with D perhaps TRBD2 (5 bases). The CDR3 DNA reads as TGCAGCGTTGTTGCGGGTACTAGCACAGATACGCAGTATTTT. Amino acids: CSVVAGTSTDTQYF.